This TCR beta chain was found in a study of identical twins. Regarding the study as a whole: Because invariant MAIT and iNKT cells could be present, zero-insertion analyses could be partly confounded. The more abundant beta clonotypes in cord blood had fewer insertions, and memory repertoires did not show this.

Germline lookup yields CDR1 SEHNR and CDR2 FQNEAQ (reference sequence). The V end was cut by 8 bases, the J end by 8 bases, with 15 bases between. This CDR3 comprises 12 residues. Each cDNA held unique molecular identifiers, and template switching gave it a universal primer site. From the 5' RACE reads, TCRdb called clonotypes with MiXCR, one entry per CDR3 protein. This table has about 480,000 distinct CDR3 sequences, approximately 15% appearing once. In this sample, this clonotype turned up a few times. The antigen remains unidentified. The same data also contributed to another study, on yellow fever vaccine responses in identical twins. That source adds: Twins' T cell vaccine responses reportedly looked partly convergent, partly personalized.

The rearrangement uses TRBV7-9 and TRBJ1-1; tentative D call: TRBD1 (6 bases). The clonotype originates from a woman aged 18-35 years in good health. Sequencing input: CD4+ T cells sorted from blood. The CDR3 is CASRSFGTEAFF. For the CDR3, the DNA is TGTGCCAGCCGCTCTTTCGGGACAGAAGCTTTCTTT.